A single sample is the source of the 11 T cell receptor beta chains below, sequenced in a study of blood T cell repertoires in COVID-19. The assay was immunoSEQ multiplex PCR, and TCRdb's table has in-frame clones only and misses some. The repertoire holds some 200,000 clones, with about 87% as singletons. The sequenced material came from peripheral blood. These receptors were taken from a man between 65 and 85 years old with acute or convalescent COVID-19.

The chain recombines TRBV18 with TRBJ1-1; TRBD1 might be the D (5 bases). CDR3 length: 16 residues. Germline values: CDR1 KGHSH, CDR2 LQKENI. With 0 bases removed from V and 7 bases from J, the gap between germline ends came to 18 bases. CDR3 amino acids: CASSPPRTDSFIEAFF. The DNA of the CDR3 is TGTGCCAGCTCACCACCGAGAACAGACAGCTTCATTGAAGCTTTCTTT. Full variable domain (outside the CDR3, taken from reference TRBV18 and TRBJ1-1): NAGVMQNPRHLVRRRGQEARLRCSPMKGHSHVYWYRQLPEEGLKFMVYLQKENIIDESGMPKERFSAEFPKEGPSILRIQQVVRGDSAAYFCASSPPRTDSFIEAFFGQGTRLTVV.

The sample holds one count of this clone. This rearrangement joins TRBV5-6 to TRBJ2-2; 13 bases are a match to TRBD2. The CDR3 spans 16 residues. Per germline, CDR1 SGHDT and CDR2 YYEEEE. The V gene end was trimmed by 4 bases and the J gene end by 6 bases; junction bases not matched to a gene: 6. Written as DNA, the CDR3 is TGTGCCAGCAGCCAAACTAGCGGGAGGGCCCCCGGGGAGCTGTTTTTT. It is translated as CASSQTSGRAPGELFF.

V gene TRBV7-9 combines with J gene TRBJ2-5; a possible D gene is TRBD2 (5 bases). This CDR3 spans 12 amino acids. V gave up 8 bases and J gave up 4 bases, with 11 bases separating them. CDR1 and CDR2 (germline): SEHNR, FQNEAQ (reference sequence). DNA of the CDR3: TGTGCCAGCGAGGGCTTGGGAGAGACCCAGTACTTC. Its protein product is CASEGLGETQYF.

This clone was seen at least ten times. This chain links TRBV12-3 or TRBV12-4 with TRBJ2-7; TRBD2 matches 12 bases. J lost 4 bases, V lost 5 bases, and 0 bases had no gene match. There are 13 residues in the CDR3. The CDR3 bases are TGTGCCAGCAGTGGACTAGCGGGGTACGAGCAGTACTTC. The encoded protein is CASSGLAGYEQYF.

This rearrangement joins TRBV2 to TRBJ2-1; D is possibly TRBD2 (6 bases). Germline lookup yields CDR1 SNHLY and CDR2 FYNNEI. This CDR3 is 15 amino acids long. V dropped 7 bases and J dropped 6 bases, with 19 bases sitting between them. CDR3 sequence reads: CASIGAGTRSNEQFF. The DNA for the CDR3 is TGTGCCAGCATCGGAGCGGGTACAAGATCCAATGAGCAGTTCTTC.

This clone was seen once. The CDR3: CASSLQQGTGELFF. CDR3 DNA sequence: TGCGCCAGCAGCTTACAACAGGGCACCGGGGAGCTGTTTTTT. This rearrangement joins TRBV5-1 to TRBJ2-2, with D possibly matching TRBD1 (6 bases). Trimming removed 2 bases from V and 4 bases from J, with 9 bases in between. Looked up from germline, CDR1 is SGHRS and CDR2 is YFSETQ. CDR3 length: 14 residues.

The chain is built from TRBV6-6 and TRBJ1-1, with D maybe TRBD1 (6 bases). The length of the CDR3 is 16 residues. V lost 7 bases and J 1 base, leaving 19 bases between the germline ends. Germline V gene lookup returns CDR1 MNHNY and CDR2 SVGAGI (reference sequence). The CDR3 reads CASKPRTGIGNTEAFF. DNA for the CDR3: TGTGCCAGCAAGCCAAGAACAGGGATCGGGAACACTGAAGCTTTCTTT.

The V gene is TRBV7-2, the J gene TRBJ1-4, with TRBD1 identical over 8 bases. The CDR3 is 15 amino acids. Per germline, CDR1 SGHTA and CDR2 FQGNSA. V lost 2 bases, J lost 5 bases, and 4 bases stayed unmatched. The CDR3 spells CASSLMGQVNEKLFF. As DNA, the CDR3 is TGTGCCAGCAGCTTAATGGGACAGGTGAATGAAAAACTGTTTTTT.

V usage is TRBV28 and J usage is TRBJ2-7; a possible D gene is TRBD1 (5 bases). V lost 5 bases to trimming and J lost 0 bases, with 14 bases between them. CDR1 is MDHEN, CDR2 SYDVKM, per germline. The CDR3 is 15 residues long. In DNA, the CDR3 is TGTGCCAGCAGTCAAAGGGGCCAGATCTCCTACGAGCAGTACTTC. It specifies CASSQRGQISYEQYF. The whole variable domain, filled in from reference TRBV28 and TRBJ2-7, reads DVKVTQSSRYLVKRTGEKVFLECVQDMDHENMFWYRQDPGLGLRLIYFSYDVKMKEKGDIPEGYSVSREKKERFSLILESASTNQTSMYLCASSQRGQISYEQYFGPGTRLTVT.

CDR3: CASSLDGTETDTQYF. The CDR3 DNA is TGTGCCAGCAGCTTAGACGGGACAGAGACAGATACGCAGTATTTT. V is TRBV7-9 and J is TRBJ2-3; 7 nucleotides match TRBD1. Losses at the gene ends were 1 base for V and 3 bases for J; bases not matched to a gene: 4. The CDR3 is 15 amino acids. CDR1 is SEHNR, CDR2 FQNEAQ, per germline (reference sequence).

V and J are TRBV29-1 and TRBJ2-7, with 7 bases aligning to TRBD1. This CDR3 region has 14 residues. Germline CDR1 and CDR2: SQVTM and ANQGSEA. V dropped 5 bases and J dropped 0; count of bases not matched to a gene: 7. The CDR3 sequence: CSVSTGFSSYEQYF. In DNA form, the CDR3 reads TGCAGCGTTTCGACAGGGTTTAGCTCCTACGAGCAGTACTTC.